This TCR beta chain was sequenced for a study of blood T cell repertoires in COVID-19. Study-level background: The United States, Italy and Spain provided the acute and convalescent COVID-19 samples. Sources were T cells, B-cell-depleted T cells, or PBMCs; the material itself was cDNA or gDNA.

In the original analysis: Reference gene primer amplification gave nucleated cell count estimates. Clones were sequenced by immunoSEQ multiplex PCR, and TCRdb holds only the in-frame ones, with some missing. V and J calls and clone size are as listed in that table; D and trimming were resolved from the DNA. The sample yields 95,000 to 100,000 clones, 85% to 90% seen once. CDR1 and CDR2 (germline): MDHEN, SYDVKM. The CDR3 has 15 amino acids. With 7 bases clipped from V and 2 bases from J, the junction kept 8 bases outside the gene matches. The Seattle patients joined while their infection was active and were tracked longitudinally afterward.

The sequence was obtained from a human donor with COVID-19, enrolled during active disease. The donor label of this sample is uncertain. The gene calls are TRBV28 and TRBJ1-1; 9 bases agree with TRBD1. The specimen was peripheral blood. Written as DNA, the CDR3 is TGTGCCAGCACAGCGAACAGGGGGCGCAACACTGAAGCTTTCTTT. Translation gives CASTANRGRNTEAFF.